The 24 T cell receptor beta chains below come from one sample, sequenced in a study of cytomegalovirus exposure and HLA in healthy donors. PCR amplification relied on 60 Vbeta primers (plus 13 Jbeta primers). The repertoire was sequenced with immunoSEQ multiplex PCR; TCRdb's copy has only in-frame clones and lacks some. The data contain approximately 160,000 clones, roughly 79% of them seen just once; the ten biggest clones take up approximately 1.5%. Material: PBMCs. The source of these receptors is a man aged 35 to 55 in good health and CMV-seronegative.

The rearrangement links TRBV9 to TRBJ2-2, with TRBD2 as a possible D gene (6 bases). Germline assignment: CDR1 SGDLS and CDR2 YYNGEE. The V gene lost 4 bases and the J gene lost 7 bases, with 17 bases spanning the gap. The CDR3 runs to 15 residues. In nucleotides, the CDR3 is TGTGCCAGCAGCAGATGGGGGGAGGAGGGCGGGGAGCTGTTTTTT. Translating gives CASSRWGEEGGELFF.

The table lists this clone with a count of one. This rearrangement joins TRBV5-6 to TRBJ2-7; D might be TRBD2 (6 bases). The CDR3 extends over 15 amino acids. From germline, CDR1 is SGHDT and CDR2 YYEEEE. V was clipped by 3 bases and J by 0 bases, with 13 bases between them. CDR3 amino acids: CASSSLGGASYEQYF. In DNA, the CDR3 is TGTGCCAGCAGCTCCCTCGGAGGGGCCTCCTACGAGCAGTACTTC.

V gene TRBV10-3 combines with J gene TRBJ2-5; TRBD2 matches at 9 bases. Germline CDR1 reads ENHRY; CDR2 reads SYGVKD. The V segment lost 11 bases and the J segment 5 bases; nucleotides outside the gene matches: 12. The CDR3 is made up of 14 amino acids. CDR3 sequence: CASEGGRAGETQYF. The CDR3 DNA reads as TGTGCCTCCGAGGGCGGGAGGGCCGGTGAGACCCAGTACTTC.

The chain's CDR3 is CAWSLSGQGAGELFF. The CDR3 bases are TGTGCCTGGAGTCTAAGCGGACAGGGAGCCGGGGAGCTGTTTTTT. The chain is built from TRBV30 and TRBJ2-2; TRBD1 matches 8 bases. After removal of 2 bases from V and 6 bases from J, the junction contained 8 bases not matched to a gene. Germline CDR1 and CDR2: GTSNPN and SVGIG (reference sequence). This CDR3 comprises 15 residues. The full variable domain, its missing parts supplied by reference TRBV30 and TRBJ2-2, is SQTIHQWPATLVQPVGSPLSLECTVEGTSNPNLYWYRQAAGRGLQLLFYSVGIGQISSEVPQNLSASRPQDRQFILSSKKLLLSDSGFYLCAWSLSGQGAGELFFGEGSRLTVL.

A word on this clone: An end of the junction does not agree with germline; a read error may underlie this. V gene TRBV5-6 combines with J gene TRBJ2-6, with TRBD1 matching over 9 bases. Germline assignment: CDR1 SGHDT and CDR2 YYEEEE. The CDR3 length is 19 residues. CDR3: CASSSGGQGRFSGANGLTF. CDR3 sequence (DNA): TGTGCCAGCAGCTCGGGAGGACAGGGGCGATTCTCTGGGGCCAACGGCCTGACTTTC.

The V and J genes are TRBV5-8 and TRBJ2-7, with 10 bases lining up with TRBD2. Trimming removed 6 bases from V and 7 bases from J; junction bases left unmatched: 10. The CDR3 totals 14 residues. Germline values: CDR1 SGHTS, CDR2 YDEGEE. The CDR3 region is CASILAGASAEQYV. The CDR3 bases are TGTGCCAGCATCCTAGCGGGAGCGTCGGCGGAGCAGTACGTC.

This clone came up a few times. The chain joins TRBV7-9 to TRBJ1-1, with unresolved D. This CDR3 has 13 residues. Between the trimmed V and J ends, which lost 7 bases and 1 base, there was a span of 10 bases. Germline V gene data show CDR1 as SEHNR and CDR2 as FQNEAQ (reference sequence). The CDR3 loop is CASTDNENTEAFF. The CDR3 nucleotides are TGTGCCAGCACTGACAACGAGAACACTGAAGCTTTCTTT.

The chain links TRBV7-2 to TRBJ1-1, with a tentative D call TRBD1 (6 bases). The V gene lost 8 bases and the J gene lost 4 bases, with 14 bases spanning the gap. Per the germline V gene, CDR1 is SGHTA and CDR2 is FQGNSA. CDR3 length: 13 residues. The CDR3 loop is CASGTTGSTEAFF. The CDR3 bases are TGTGCCAGCGGAACCACAGGGAGCACTGAAGCTTTCTTT.

The chain uses TRBV5-4 and TRBJ2-1, with 7 bases lining up with TRBD2. The CDR3 totals 15 residues. V was pared by 1 base and J by 0 bases, with 1 base of the junction left unmatched. CDR1 is SGHNT, CDR2 YYREEE, per germline (reference sequence). As DNA, the CDR3 is TGTGCCAGCAGCTTGACTAGCGACTCCTACAATGAGCAGTTCTTC. Translating gives CASSLTSDSYNEQFF.

For the CDR3, the DNA is TGCAGCGTTGACCAGGGCGGCGAGCAGTACTTC. It is translated as CSVDQGGEQYF. This chain connects TRBV29-1 to TRBJ2-5; D possibly corresponds to TRBD1 (5 bases). The last part of the DNA fits TRBJ2-7 better; the J call may be wrong. The CDR3 totals 11 residues. The germline CDR1 and CDR2 sequences are SQVTM and ANQGSEA.

A few counts support this clone. The V call is TRBV4-1, the J call TRBJ1-2, with a possible D match to TRBD1 (5 bases). Germline V CDR1 and CDR2: MGHRA, YSYEKL. V dropped 1 base and J dropped 8 bases, with 17 bases sitting between them. The CDR3 totals 15 residues. This CDR3 is CASSQGPAQGSGYTF. The DNA of the CDR3 is TGCGCCAGCAGCCAAGGGCCTGCGCAGGGTTCGGGCTACACCTTC.

The chain is built from TRBV9 and TRBJ1-3; no definite D call. The CDR3 length is 14 residues. CDR1 and CDR2 (germline): SGDLS, YYNGEE. V was shortened by 4 bases and J by 0 bases, with 8 bases between the two germline ends. The CDR3 DNA reads as TGTGCCAGCAGCACTTTGCTCTCTGGAAACACCATATATTTT. The encoded protein is CASSTLLSGNTIYF.

This clone has a handful of counts. The CDR3 here is CASDGGDTPSRYEQYF. In DNA form, the CDR3 reads TGTGCCAGCGACGGGGGTGATACCCCCTCGCGCTACGAGCAGTACTTC. This chain links TRBV2 with TRBJ2-7; maybe TRBD2 (6 bases). Germline lookup yields CDR1 SNHLY and CDR2 FYNNEI. The CDR3 contains 16 residues. V was clipped by 8 bases and J by 3 bases, with 23 bases between them.

This clone was counted a few times. The J gene is TRBJ2-1, the V gene TRBV21-1; whether TRBD2, the table's D call, matches the DNA was not checked. TRBV21-1 is a listed pseudogene. This CDR3 is built from 18 residues. CDR3 residues: CASSKGSTSGWDLNEQFF. As DNA, the CDR3 is TGTGCCAGCAGCAAAGGCTCTACTAGCGGGTGGGACCTCAATGAGCAGTTCTTC.

V and J are TRBV14 and TRBJ1-1; 7 positions agree with TRBD1. After removal of 2 bases from V and 4 bases from J, the junction contained 10 bases not matched to a gene. The length of the CDR3 is 16 residues. Looked up from germline, CDR1 is SGHDN and CDR2 is FVKESK. The CDR3 sequence: CASSQPGTAEGTEAFF. In nucleotides, the CDR3 is TGTGCCAGCAGCCAACCTGGGACAGCGGAAGGCACTGAAGCTTTCTTT.

The J gene is TRBJ1-5, the V gene TRBV6-1; 7 positions agree with TRBD1. This CDR3 has 15 amino acids. Per germline, CDR1 MNHNS and CDR2 SASEGT. The junction had 9 bases not matched to a gene; V was cut back by 5 bases and J by 5 bases. CDR3 protein: CASSLSGTEDQPQHF. The CDR3 DNA is TGTGCCAGCAGTTTATCCGGGACAGAAGATCAGCCCCAGCATTTT.

V gene TRBV27 combines with J gene TRBJ2-3; the D gene is possibly TRBD2 (7 bases). The CDR3 contains 14 residues. V gave up 3 bases and J gave up 5 bases, with 12 bases separating them. Germline CDR1 reads MNHEY; CDR2 reads SMNVEV (reference sequence). The CDR3 here is CASSLGGAGDTQYF. CDR3 nucleotide sequence: TGTGCCAGCAGTTTGGGGGGGGCAGGAGATACGCAGTATTTT.

V is TRBV27 and J is TRBJ2-2, with 10 positions matching TRBD2. This CDR3 is built from 16 residues. J gave up 1 base and V 4 bases, and 3 bases lay outside the gene matches. Germline CDR1 and CDR2: MNHEY and SMNVEV (reference sequence). CDR3 in amino acids: CASSWSGRGNTGELFF. In DNA, the CDR3 is TGTGCCAGCAGTTGGAGCGGGAGGGGGAACACCGGGGAGCTGTTTTTT.

The chain employs TRBV6-5 and TRBJ2-7, with 7 bases matching TRBD2. V shed 7 bases and J 5 bases; nucleotides not matched to a gene: 14. Looked up from germline, CDR1 is MNHEY and CDR2 is SVGAGI. CDR3 length equals 15 residues. As DNA, the CDR3 is TGTGCCAGCACCCCCCCAGGGAGGCTAGCGGACGAGCAGTACTTC. Translated, it gives CASTPPGRLADEQYF.

The chain combines TRBV7-2 with TRBJ1-2; 8 nucleotides agree with TRBD1. Looked up from germline, CDR1 is SGHTA and CDR2 is FQGNSA. This CDR3 is built from 15 residues. V lost 5 bases and J lost 8; bases outside the gene matches: 13. In nucleotides, the CDR3 is TGTGCCAGCAGCCAATCCCCGGACAGGGATTGGGGCTACACCTTC. Translated, it gives CASSQSPDRDWGYTF.

The table lists this clone with a count of one. The J gene is TRBJ2-7, the V gene TRBV5-1; 7 bases line up with TRBD2. Germline loops: CDR1 SGHRS, CDR2 YFSETQ. This CDR3 has 14 residues. Trimming removed 1 base from V and 1 base from J; junction bases left unmatched: 2. CDR3 amino acids: CASSLFGGSYEQYF. Written as DNA, the CDR3 is TGCGCCAGCAGCTTGTTCGGGGGGTCCTACGAGCAGTACTTC.

The rearrangement links TRBV5-5 to TRBJ1-4; perhaps TRBD1 as D (6 bases). The CDR3 extends over 13 amino acids. Trimming left V 4 bases short and J 5 bases short, with 9 bases between. Germline assignment: CDR1 SGHKS and CDR2 YYEKEE (reference sequence). The CDR3 DNA sequence: TGTGCCAGCAGCGAAAGGGGGAATGAAAAACTGTTTTTT. Amino acids: CASSERGNEKLFF.

The rearrangement links TRBV5-1 to TRBJ1-1, with 9 bases lining up with TRBD1. CDR1 and CDR2 from the germline V gene are SGHRS and YFSETQ. The CDR3 totals 13 residues. Trimming took 4 bases from V and 5 from J; bases not matched to a gene: 3. The DNA of the CDR3 is TGCGCCAGCAGCATAGGACAGGGGACTGAAGCTTTCTTT. Its translation is CASSIGQGTEAFF.

The rearrangement links TRBV7-6 to TRBJ2-1, with 7 bases lining up with TRBD2. V shed 0 bases, J shed 3 bases, and the junction held 5 bases outside the gene matches. Germline-derived CDR1 and CDR2 are SGHVS and FNYEAQ. The CDR3 is made up of 16 amino acids. The CDR3 loop is CASSLATASGYNEQFF. The CDR3 region has the DNA TGTGCCAGCAGCTTAGCGACGGCTAGCGGCTACAATGAGCAGTTCTTC. Complete variable domain (other parts from reference TRBV7-6 and TRBJ2-1): GAGVSQSPRYKVTKRGQDVALRCDPISGHVSLYWYRQALGQGPEFLTYFNYEAQQDKSGLPNDRFSAERPEGSISTLTIQRTEQRDSAMYRCASSLATASGYNEQFFGPGTRLTVL.